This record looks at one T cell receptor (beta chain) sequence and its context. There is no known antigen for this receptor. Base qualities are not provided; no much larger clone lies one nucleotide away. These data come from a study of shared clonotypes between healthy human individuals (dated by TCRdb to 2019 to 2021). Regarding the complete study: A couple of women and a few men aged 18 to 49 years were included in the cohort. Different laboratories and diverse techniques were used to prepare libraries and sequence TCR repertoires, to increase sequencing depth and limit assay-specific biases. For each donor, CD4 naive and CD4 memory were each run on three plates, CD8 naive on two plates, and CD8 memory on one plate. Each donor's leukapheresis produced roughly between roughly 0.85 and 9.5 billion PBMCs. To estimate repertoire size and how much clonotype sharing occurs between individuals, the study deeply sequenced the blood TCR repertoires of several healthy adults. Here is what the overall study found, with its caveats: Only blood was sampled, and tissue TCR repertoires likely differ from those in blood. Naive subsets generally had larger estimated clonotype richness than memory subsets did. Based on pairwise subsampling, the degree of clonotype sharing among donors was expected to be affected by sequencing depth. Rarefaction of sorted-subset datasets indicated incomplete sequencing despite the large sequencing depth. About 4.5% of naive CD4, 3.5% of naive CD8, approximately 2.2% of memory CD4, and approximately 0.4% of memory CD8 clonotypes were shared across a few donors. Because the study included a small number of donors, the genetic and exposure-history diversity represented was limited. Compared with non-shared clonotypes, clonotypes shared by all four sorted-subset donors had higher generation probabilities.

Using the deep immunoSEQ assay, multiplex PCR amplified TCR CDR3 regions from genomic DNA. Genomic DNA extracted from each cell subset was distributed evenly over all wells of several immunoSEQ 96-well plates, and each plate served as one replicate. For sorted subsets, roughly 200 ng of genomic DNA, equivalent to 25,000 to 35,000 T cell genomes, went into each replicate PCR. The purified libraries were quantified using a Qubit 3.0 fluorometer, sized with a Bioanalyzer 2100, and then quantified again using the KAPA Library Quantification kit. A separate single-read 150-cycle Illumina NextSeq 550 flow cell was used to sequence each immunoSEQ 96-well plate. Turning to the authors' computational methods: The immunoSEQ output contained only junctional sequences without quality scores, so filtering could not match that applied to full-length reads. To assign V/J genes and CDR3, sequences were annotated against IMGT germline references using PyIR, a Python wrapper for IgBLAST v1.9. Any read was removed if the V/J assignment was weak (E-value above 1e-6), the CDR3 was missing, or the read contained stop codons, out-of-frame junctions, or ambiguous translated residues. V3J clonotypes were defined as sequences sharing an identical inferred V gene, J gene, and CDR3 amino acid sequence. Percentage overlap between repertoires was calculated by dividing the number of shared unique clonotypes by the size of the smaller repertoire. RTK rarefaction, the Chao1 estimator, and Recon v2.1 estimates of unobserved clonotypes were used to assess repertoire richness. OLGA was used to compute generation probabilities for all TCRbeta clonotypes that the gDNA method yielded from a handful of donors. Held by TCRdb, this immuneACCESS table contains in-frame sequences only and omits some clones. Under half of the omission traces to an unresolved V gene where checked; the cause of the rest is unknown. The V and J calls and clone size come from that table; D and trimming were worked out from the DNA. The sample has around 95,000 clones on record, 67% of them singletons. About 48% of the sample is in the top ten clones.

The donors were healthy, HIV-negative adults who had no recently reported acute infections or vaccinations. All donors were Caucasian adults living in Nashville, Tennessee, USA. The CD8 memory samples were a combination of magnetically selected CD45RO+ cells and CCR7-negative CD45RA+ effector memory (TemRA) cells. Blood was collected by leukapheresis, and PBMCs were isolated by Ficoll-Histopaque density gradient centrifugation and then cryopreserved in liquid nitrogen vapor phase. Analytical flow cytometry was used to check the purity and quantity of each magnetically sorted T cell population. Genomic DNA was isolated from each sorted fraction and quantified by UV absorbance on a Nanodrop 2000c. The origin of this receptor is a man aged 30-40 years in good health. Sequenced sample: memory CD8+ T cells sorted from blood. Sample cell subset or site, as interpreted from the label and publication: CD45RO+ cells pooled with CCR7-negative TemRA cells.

In nucleotide form, the sequence is TGTGCCAGCAGCTTAGTTCTAGCGGGACCCCAAGAGACCCAGTACTTC. It specifies CASSLVLAGPQETQYF. The chain was built from TRBV7-6 and TRBJ2-5; TRBD2 matches 9 bases in the middle. Spanning cysteine to phenylalanine, the CDR3 consists of 16 amino acids. The kept DNA is CDR3 alone, 48 bases in frame from the first base. Here V drops 1 base and J drops 1 base, and the junction holds 4 bases not matched to any gene. Looking up the germline V gene yields CDR1 SGHVS and CDR2 FNYEAQ.